This TCR beta chain was sequenced during a study of regulatory T cells in long-lasting Graves disease. In the study overall: Persistent Graves' disease denoted over 5 years of antithyroid drugs plus positive TSH receptor antibodies.

In this sample, this clonotype turned up a few times. Its matching antigen is unknown. General study points: Persistent disease preferred TRBV28, TRBJ1-2 and TRBJ2-5; new disease, TRBV20-1 and TRBJ2-1. TCR diversity was lower in persistent Graves' patients than in newly diagnosed ones.

The CDR3 consists of 14 residues. Trimming left V 3 bases short and J 4 bases short, with 13 bases between. Arm-PCR with iRepertoire HTBI primers amplified the CDR3 regions for these TCR beta libraries. Authors' data handling: Gene usage covered about 62 TRBV and roughly 14 TRBJ segments. One entry per CDR3 protein, called by TCRdb with MiXCR from the multiplex PCR reads. V and J calls and clone size were set by TCRdb, not the authors. The data hold about 470,000 distinct CDR3 sequences, with under 25% observed a single time. Documented time point: persistent/refractory GD, antithyroid drugs over 5 years with positive TRAb. From PBMCs, RNA was extracted and then used to make the TCR library.

The receptor was derived from a female donor with Graves disease. The source material was peripheral blood mononuclear cells (PBMCs), sampled when the disease was refractory, from a patient treated with antithyroid drugs. V gene TRBV12-3 or TRBV12-4 combines with J gene TRBJ2-7; D ambiguous. CDR3 nucleotide sequence: TGTGCCAGCAGTTTCTCCTCTGGGCCTTACGAGCAGTACTTC. As protein: CASSFSSGPYEQYF.